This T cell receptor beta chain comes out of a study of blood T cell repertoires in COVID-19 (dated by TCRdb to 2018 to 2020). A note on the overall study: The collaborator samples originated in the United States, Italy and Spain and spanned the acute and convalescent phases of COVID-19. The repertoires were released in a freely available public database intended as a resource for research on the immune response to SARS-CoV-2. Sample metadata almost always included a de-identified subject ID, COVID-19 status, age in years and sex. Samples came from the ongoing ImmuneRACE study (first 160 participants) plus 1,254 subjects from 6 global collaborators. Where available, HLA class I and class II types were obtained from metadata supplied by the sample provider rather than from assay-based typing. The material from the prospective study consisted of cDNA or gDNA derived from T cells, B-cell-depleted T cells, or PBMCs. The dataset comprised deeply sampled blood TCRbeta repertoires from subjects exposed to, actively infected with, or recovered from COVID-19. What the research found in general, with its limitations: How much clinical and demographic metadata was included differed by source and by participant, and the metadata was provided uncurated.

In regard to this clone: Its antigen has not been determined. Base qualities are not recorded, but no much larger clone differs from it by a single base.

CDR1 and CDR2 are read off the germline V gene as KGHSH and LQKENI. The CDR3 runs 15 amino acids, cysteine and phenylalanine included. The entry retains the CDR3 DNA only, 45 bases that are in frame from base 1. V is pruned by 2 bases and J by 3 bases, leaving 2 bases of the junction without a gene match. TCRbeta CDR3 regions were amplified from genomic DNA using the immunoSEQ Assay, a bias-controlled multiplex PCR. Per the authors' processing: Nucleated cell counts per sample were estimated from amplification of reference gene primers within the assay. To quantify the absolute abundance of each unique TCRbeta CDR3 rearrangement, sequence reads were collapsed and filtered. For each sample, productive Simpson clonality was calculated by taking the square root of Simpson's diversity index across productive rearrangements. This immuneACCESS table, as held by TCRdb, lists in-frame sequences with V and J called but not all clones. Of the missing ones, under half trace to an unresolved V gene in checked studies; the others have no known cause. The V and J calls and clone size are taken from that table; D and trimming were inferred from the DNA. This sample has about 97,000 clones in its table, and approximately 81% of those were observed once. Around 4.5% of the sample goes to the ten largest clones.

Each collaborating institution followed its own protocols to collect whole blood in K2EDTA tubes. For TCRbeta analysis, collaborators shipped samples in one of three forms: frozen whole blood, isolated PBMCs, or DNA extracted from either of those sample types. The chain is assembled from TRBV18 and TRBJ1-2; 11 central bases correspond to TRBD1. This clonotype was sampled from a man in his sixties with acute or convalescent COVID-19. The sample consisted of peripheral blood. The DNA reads TGTGCCAGCTCACCAGGGACAGGGGGTTACTATGGCTACACCTTC. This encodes CASSPGTGGYYGYTF.